This T cell receptor (beta chain) emerged from a study of cytomegalovirus exposure and HLA in healthy donors. The study, taken as a whole, reports: Presence/absence analyses took donor sequencing depth as roughly uniform.

The V and J ends lost 6 bases and 6 bases, in that order; junction bases with no gene match: 10. The CDR3 runs to 16 residues. The V gene's germline CDR1 is MDHEN and CDR2 SYDVKM. Vbeta (60) and Jbeta (13) primers were used in the PCR. Assay used: immunoSEQ multiplex PCR; TCRdb lists only in-frame clones, some missing. The table records 100,000 to 150,000 clones, approximately 15% of them present only once. This clone was counted a few times. Its antigen is unidentified. The chain is built from TRBV28 and TRBJ1-4; 10 nucleotides agree with TRBD1. The specimen was PBMCs. This TCR was sampled from a woman aged 18-29 years in good health and CMV-seronegative. The DNA for the CDR3 is TGTGCCAGCAGACTAACCTCCGGGACAGGGGATGAAAAACTGTTTTTT. This encodes CASRLTSGTGDEKLFF.